The present entry profiles one TCR beta chain with its context. V lost 6 bases, J lost 7 bases, and 9 bases stayed unmatched. CDR3 size: 14 residues. Per germline, CDR1 ENHRY and CDR2 SYGVKD. This table comes from immunoSEQ multiplex PCR, and its TCRdb copy is limited to in-frame clones, with some not included. Here the sample spans roughly 61,000 clones, more than 85% being singletons. This sample stems from a study of blood T cell repertoires in COVID-19. The TCR was taken from a man aged 55 to 70 with acute or convalescent COVID-19. The V and J genes are TRBV10-3 and TRBJ1-1; 9 bases are a match to TRBD1. The sample comprised peripheral blood. CDR3 coding DNA: TGTGCCATCAGGAACACAGGGGGCGCGGATGAAGCTTTCTTT. This translates into CAIRNTGGADEAFF.